This T cell receptor beta chain was sequenced in a study of blood T cells in healthy people across ages. Trimming pared 5 bases from V and 1 base from J, leaving 17 bases between. The germline CDR1 and CDR2 sequences are DFQATT and SNEGSKA (reference sequence). The CDR3 extends over 16 amino acids. Using a J-beta primer mix together with a sample-barcoded 5' primer, a second PCR was run for about 6 to 12 cycles. Each cDNA molecule was tagged by a template-switch adaptor with 12 random nucleotides. TCRdb processed the 5' RACE reads anew with MiXCR; each CDR3 protein has one entry. The repertoire holds roughly 700,000 distinct CDR3 sequences, around 49% seen once, with approximately 32% in the top ten.

Sequencing used blood. This chain joins TRBV20-1 and TRBJ2-2; D gene uncertain. The receptor's source is a woman aged 55-70 years in good health. The CDR3 spells CSAPGRSAENTGELFF. CDR3 bases: TGCAGTGCTCCCGGACGGAGCGCGGAGAACACCGGGGAGCTGTTTTTT.